These 8 T cell receptor beta chains share one sample of origin, sequenced in a study of blood T cell repertoires in COVID-19. The table came from immunoSEQ multiplex PCR; TCRdb's copy has only in-frame clones and leaves some out. The sample yields some 60,000 clones, less than 95% seen once. Source material: peripheral blood. All receptors derive from a man aged 40-55 years with acute or convalescent COVID-19.

CDR3 loop: CASSSRLIAGTNEQFF. The CDR3 nucleotides read TGTGCCAGCAGCTCCCGGTTGATAGCGGGAACGAATGAGCAGTTCTTC. The chain is built from TRBV7-9 and TRBJ2-1; 8 bases agree with TRBD2. CDR1 is SEHNR and CDR2 is FQNEAQ in the germline V gene (reference sequence). The ends lost 4 bases at V and 7 bases at J; junction bases unmatched: 12. CDR3 size: 16 residues.

This clone was picked up one time. The chain uses TRBV10-3 and TRBJ2-2; maybe TRBD1 (6 bases). The CDR3 consists of 15 residues. Trimming removed 6 bases at V and 4 bases at J, with 15 bases between. Germline assignment: CDR1 ENHRY and CDR2 SYGVKD. The CDR3 nucleotides read TGTGCCATCAGCATGAGGGGGACGGTCACCGGGGAGCTGTTTTTT. Encoded protein: CAISMRGTVTGELFF.

This rearrangement joins TRBV3-1 (or the pseudogene TRBV3-2) to TRBJ1-3, with D perhaps TRBD1 (6 bases). The CDR3 covers 14 residues. V lost 2 bases, J lost 4 bases, and 9 bases lay in between. Germline assignment: CDR1 LGHDT and CDR2 YNNKEL (reference sequence). The CDR3 coding sequence is TGTGCCAGCAGCCAAACAAGGGGGGGAAACACCATATATTTT. Its protein is CASSQTRGGNTIYF.

The CDR3 nucleotides are TGCGCCAGCAGCCAAGATCCCAGGGAGGGCTTAGGGAATGAGCAGTTCTTC. Residues: CASSQDPREGLGNEQFF. The chain is built from TRBV4-3 and TRBJ2-1; 7 positions match TRBD2. Germline V gene lookup returns CDR1 LGHNA and CDR2 YSLEER. Trimming at V came to 0 bases and at J to 7 bases, leaving 12 bases not matched to a gene. The CDR3 is made up of 17 amino acids.

The chain recombines TRBV5-6 with TRBJ2-6; a weak D match, TRBD1 (5 bases). This CDR3 has 18 amino acids. From germline, CDR1 is SGHDT and CDR2 YYEEEE. With 0 bases removed from V and 0 bases from J, the gap between germline ends came to 13 bases. CDR3 coding DNA: TGTGCCAGCAGCTTGGAAGGCAGGGCCGTCTCTGGGGCCAACGTCCTGACTTTC. Translating gives CASSLEGRAVSGANVLTF.

The rearrangement uses TRBV7-9 and TRBJ2-1; 7 nucleotides agree with TRBD2. V shed 1 base, J shed 9 bases, and the junction held 6 bases outside the gene matches. The CDR3 sequence is 14 residues long. CDR1 and CDR2 (germline): SEHNR, FQNEAQ (reference sequence). The DNA of the CDR3 is TGTGCCAGCAGCTTAGATCGGCCGGGAGGTGAGCAGTTCTTC. Its translation: CASSLDRPGGEQFF.

The chain employs TRBV7-2 and TRBJ2-1, with 10 nucleotides matching TRBD2. The CDR3 spans 16 residues. Trimming at V came to 5 bases and at J to 3 bases, leaving 7 bases not matched to a gene. Germline V CDR1 and CDR2: SGHTA, FQGNSA. This CDR3 is CASSPYSGRLYNEQFF. CDR3 in DNA: TGTGCCAGCAGCCCCTATAGCGGGAGGCTCTACAATGAGCAGTTCTTC.

The chain is built from TRBV27 and TRBJ1-1, with D possibly TRBD1 on 5 matching bases. CDR3 length equals 18 residues. Trimming removed 0 bases at V and 5 bases at J, with 22 bases between. From germline, CDR1 is MNHEY and CDR2 SMNVEV (reference sequence). The DNA of the CDR3 is TGTGCCAGCAGTTTATCGGCGTGGGACTTAAAAAAAGGGACTGAAGCTTTCTTT. Its protein is CASSLSAWDLKKGTEAFF.